This T cell receptor (beta chain) was sequenced during a study of blood T cells in healthy people across ages. Study-level points and caveats: Measured against age, TCR beta diversity per million T cells decreased in a roughly linear manner. The study regarded diversity estimates from one million T cells as underestimates.

Germline loops: CDR1 SGDLS, CDR2 YYNGEE. J was trimmed by 4 bases and V by 3 bases; bases with no gene match: 7. The CDR3 has 15 residues. PBMCs numbering at least 6.5 million were isolated per sample. As for this clonotype: Its target is not known.

The second PCR ran roughly 6 to 11 cycles with a sample-barcoded 5' primer and J-beta primers. TCRdb analysed the 5' RACE reads with MiXCR anew, one entry per CDR3 protein. The sample lists around 1,000,000 distinct CDR3 sequences, around two fifths occurring once. The receptor was isolated from a man aged 18 to 30 in good health. The rearrangement uses TRBV9 and TRBJ1-1, with 9 bases aligning to TRBD1. The sample taken for sequencing was blood. The CDR3 protein is CASSEGTGHGTEAFF. Written as DNA, the CDR3 is TGTGCCAGCAGCGAGGGGACAGGGCACGGCACTGAAGCTTTCTTT.